What follows are 27 T cell receptor beta chains derived from one specimen sequenced in a study of blood T cell repertoires in COVID-19. Sequencing used immunoSEQ multiplex PCR; TCRdb keeps in-frame clones, though not all of them. Among roughly 260,000 clones listed, around nine tenths were seen once. The specimen was peripheral blood. The receptors derive from a man aged 35 to 55 who had recovered from COVID-19.

The V and J genes are TRBV29-1 and TRBJ2-5; unclear D gene. The V gene's germline CDR1 is SQVTM and CDR2 ANQGSEA. The CDR3 contains 12 residues. With 4 bases removed from V and 7 bases from J, the gap between germline ends came to 13 bases. The CDR3, as DNA: TGCAGCGTTGTATACAGTTATGGGACCCAGTACTTC. Translating gives CSVVYSYGTQYF.

V gene TRBV28 combines with J gene TRBJ1-5; D possibly corresponds to TRBD1 (6 bases). Trimming shortened V by 7 bases and J by 0 bases, and 10 bases separated the two germline ends. Germline CDR1 is MDHEN and CDR2 is SYDVKM. The CDR3 totals 14 residues. The CDR3: CASTRGRSNQPQHF. DNA for the CDR3: TGTGCCAGCACCAGGGGACGTAGCAATCAGCCCCAGCATTTT.

The V and J genes are TRBV7-3 and TRBJ2-7; 11 nucleotides match TRBD1. Germline V CDR1 and CDR2: SGHTA, FQGTGA. The V segment lost 5 bases and the J segment 1 base; nucleotides outside the gene matches: 4. CDR3 size: 15 residues. As DNA, the CDR3 is TGTGCCAGCAGCCTCGGGACAGGGGGATCCTACGAGCAGTACTTC. Its protein product is CASSLGTGGSYEQYF.

The V call is TRBV18, the J call TRBJ2-5; D call uncertain. V was shortened by 0 bases and J by 3 bases, with 5 bases between the two germline ends. Germline CDR1 is KGHSH and CDR2 is LQKENI. This CDR3 spans 13 amino acids. DNA for the CDR3: TGTGCCAGCTCACCACCGAGTGAAGAGACCCAGTACTTC. Residues: CASSPPSEETQYF.

This sequence joins TRBV15 and TRBJ2-7, with 9 bases that match TRBD1. Germline assignment: CDR1 LNHNV and CDR2 YYDKDF (reference sequence). Trimming cost V 3 bases and J 3 bases; bases outside gene matches: 3. This CDR3 contains 14 residues. In nucleotides, the CDR3 is TGTGCCACCAGCAGTCGACAGGGGGACTACGAGCAGTACTTC. It specifies CATSSRQGDYEQYF. The variable domain in full, with the rest retrieved from reference TRBV15 and TRBJ2-7, is DAMVIQNPRYQVTQFGKPVTLSCSQTLNHNVMYWYQQKSSQAPKLLFHYYDKDFNNEADTPDNFQSRRPNTSFCFLDIRSPGLGDTAMYLCATSSRQGDYEQYFGPGTRLTVT.

This chain joins TRBV21-1 and TRBJ2-2; TRBD2 is the table's D call and was not checked against the DNA. TRBV21-1 is a pseudogene. This CDR3 spans 14 amino acids. The CDR3 nucleotides read TGTGCCAGCAGCAAGGAGCCCCCCTCCGGGGAGCTGTTTTTT. This gives the protein CASSKEPPSGELFF.

The rearrangement links TRBV4-3 to TRBJ1-2, with D perhaps TRBD1 (6 bases). In germline, CDR1 is LGHNA, CDR2 YSLEER. Trimming shortened V by 1 base and J by 6 bases, and 21 bases separated the two germline ends. The CDR3 totals 17 residues. The chain's CDR3 is CASSQAWNSRGWDGYTF. CDR3 bases: TGCGCCAGCAGCCAAGCCTGGAATTCCAGGGGCTGGGATGGCTACACCTTC.

This chain uses TRBV6-4 with TRBJ2-2, with 7 positions matching TRBD2. This CDR3 region has 14 residues. In germline, CDR1 is MRHNA, CDR2 SNTAGT. After removal of 6 bases from V and 2 bases from J, the junction contained 3 bases not matched to a gene. The CDR3 loop is CASRASGNTGELFF. In nucleotides, the CDR3 is TGTGCCAGCAGAGCTAGCGGAAACACCGGGGAGCTGTTTTTT.

The CDR3 DNA reads as TGCGCCAGCAGCGGGAGCGGGCCTGGCACAGATACGCAGTATTTT. Residues: CASSGSGPGTDTQYF. The chain employs TRBV5-1 and TRBJ2-3, with D perhaps matching TRBD2 (6 bases). CDR3 length: 15 amino acids. The germline gives CDR1 SGHRS, CDR2 YFSETQ. Trimming removed 4 bases at V and 1 base at J, with 13 bases between.

The chain couples TRBV5-6 to TRBJ2-7, with 10 bases identical to TRBD1. CDR1 and CDR2 (germline): SGHDT, YYEEEE. The CDR3 has 15 residues. V lost 3 bases, J lost 3 bases, and 6 bases stayed unmatched. CDR3 DNA sequence: TGTGCCAGCAGCTCCGCCGGGACAGGGGTCTACGAGCAGTACTTC. Its translation: CASSSAGTGVYEQYF.

This clone has just one count. This chain links TRBV4-2 with TRBJ2-1, with TRBD2 identical over 14 bases. V gave up 4 bases and J gave up 0 bases; unmatched junction bases: 8. Germline loops: CDR1 LGHNA, CDR2 YNFKEQ. The CDR3 is 19 amino acids. As DNA, the CDR3 is TGTGCCAGCAGCCGCGGGACTAGCGGGGGCCCTAGCTCCTACAATGAGCAGTTCTTC. Translation: CASSRGTSGGPSSYNEQFF.

V gene TRBV12-5 combines with J gene TRBJ2-1; tentative D call: TRBD2 (6 bases). The V end was cut by 4 bases, the J end by 2 bases, with 21 bases between. The germline gives CDR1 LGHNT, CDR2 FRNRAP. This CDR3 comprises 18 residues. CDR3: CASGYSGLGGVPYNEQFF. For the CDR3, the DNA is TGTGCTAGTGGTTATTCGGGGTTGGGCGGGGTTCCCTACAATGAGCAGTTCTTC.

The V call is TRBV29-1, the J call TRBJ2-7; D not certain. The V and J ends lost 6 bases and 0 bases respectively, with 15 bases between them. There are 14 residues in the CDR3. From germline, CDR1 is SQVTM and CDR2 ANQGSEA. In DNA, the CDR3 is TGCAGCGTCACGACCCCAAGGAGCTCCTACGAGCAGTACTTC. Translating gives CSVTTPRSSYEQYF.

The chain uses TRBV29-1 and TRBJ2-2, with TRBD2 as a possible D gene (5 bases). The CDR3 has 14 amino acids. Trimming left V 7 bases short and J 7 bases short, with 19 bases between. The germline gives CDR1 SQVTM, CDR2 ANQGSEA. The CDR3: CSAPLGSRGGELFF. CDR3 bases: TGCAGCGCCCCTCTAGGATCCCGGGGCGGGGAGCTGTTTTTT.

The genes are TRBV13 and TRBJ2-5, with D possibly TRBD1 on 6 matching bases. The V and J ends lost 4 bases and 4 bases respectively, with 19 bases between them. Germline values: CDR1 PRHDT, CDR2 FYEKMQ (reference sequence). The CDR3 has 16 residues. DNA for the CDR3: TGTGCCAGCAGCTGGAAAGGACAGTCCAGACCAGAGACCCAGTACTTC. Protein sequence: CASSWKGQSRPETQYF.

This sequence joins TRBV4-2 and TRBJ1-4; 10 positions match TRBD1. Germline lookup yields CDR1 LGHNA and CDR2 YNFKEQ. The CDR3 is 14 residues long. J was trimmed by 6 bases and V by 4 bases; bases with no gene match: 2. Here the CDR3 DNA reads TGTGCCAGCAGCCTCGGGACAGGGGATGAAAAACTGTTTTTT. This translates into CASSLGTGDEKLFF.

The chain combines TRBV3-1 (or the pseudogene TRBV3-2) with TRBJ2-3; 8 bases match TRBD1. This CDR3 is built from 15 residues. CDR1 and CDR2 (germline): LGHDT, YNNKEL (reference sequence). Trimming cost V 4 bases and J 3 bases; bases outside gene matches: 6. The CDR3 coding sequence is TGTGCCAGCAGCCGGACCGACAGGGGAACAGATACGCAGTATTTT. Translated, it gives CASSRTDRGTDTQYF.

The V call is TRBV5-1, the J call TRBJ2-1; 8 bases line up with TRBD2. CDR3 length equals 13 residues. Trimming at V came to 4 bases and at J to 7 bases, leaving 4 bases not matched to a gene. CDR1 SGHRS and CDR2 YFSETQ come from the germline V gene. The CDR3 protein is CASSPGLVNEQFF. The CDR3 DNA sequence: TGCGCCAGCAGCCCGGGACTAGTGAATGAGCAGTTCTTC. Full variable domain (rest looked up from reference TRBV5-1 and TRBJ2-1): KAGVTQTPRYLIKTRGQQVTLSCSPISGHRSVSWYQQTPGQGLQFLFEYFSETQRNKGNFPGRFSGRQFSNSRSEMNVSTLELGDSALYLCASSPGLVNEQFFGPGTRLTVL.

In its sample, this clone was seen once. The chain combines TRBV25-1 with TRBJ2-2, with D possibly matching TRBD1 (6 bases). There are 16 residues in the CDR3. Per germline, CDR1 MGHDK and CDR2 SYGVNS. V lost 0 bases and J lost 9, with 17 bases in between. CDR3 in DNA: TGTGCCAGCAGTGAATATGGGCAGGGGCTTCTGAGGGAGCTGTTTTTT. Residues: CASSEYGQGLLRELFF.

A few counts support this clone. This chain connects TRBV5-1 to TRBJ2-7; maybe TRBD2 (7 bases). Germline assignment: CDR1 SGHRS and CDR2 YFSETQ. CDR3 length equals 15 residues. Trimming cost V 4 bases and J 3 bases, with 17 bases left between them. The CDR3 DNA is TGCGCCAGCAGCCGTCACAGGGAGGGGCGCTACGAGCAGTACTTC. Protein: CASSRHREGRYEQYF.

This chain uses TRBV6-4 with TRBJ2-7; D is possibly TRBD2 (5 bases). Germline-derived CDR1 and CDR2 are MRHNA and SNTAGT. Deletions cut 6 bases from V and 2 bases from J, with 17 bases between. There are 15 residues in the CDR3. In DNA, the CDR3 is TGTGCCAGCAGGTACCTGGGGAGCTCCCCCTACGAGCAGTACTTC. Translation: CASRYLGSSPYEQYF.

This clone was counted once. The chain combines TRBV30 with TRBJ1-1, with D maybe TRBD1 (5 bases). Looked up from germline, CDR1 is GTSNPN and CDR2 is SVGIG (reference sequence). The CDR3 has 13 amino acids. Trimming took off 5 bases at V and 1 base at J, with 11 bases between the two ends. The CDR3 spells CAWLGEGNTEAFF. Written as DNA, the CDR3 is TGTGCCTGGTTAGGGGAGGGGAACACTGAAGCTTTCTTT.

This clone was detected a few times. The J gene is TRBJ2-1, the V gene TRBV5-4; unclear D gene. Per the germline V gene, CDR1 is SGHNT and CDR2 is YYREEE (reference sequence). V lost 0 bases and J 1 base, leaving 5 bases between the germline ends. This CDR3 has 14 amino acids. CDR3 DNA: TGTGCCAGCAGCTTGGGTACTTCCTACAATGAGCAGTTCTTC. This translates into CASSLGTSYNEQFF.

This clone showed up just a few times. The chain recombines TRBV7-9 with TRBJ1-4; D is perhaps TRBD1 (5 bases). The CDR3 runs to 15 residues. V was trimmed by 5 bases and J by 7 bases, leaving 17 bases between them. Germline CDR1 SEHNR, CDR2 FQNEAQ (reference sequence). This chain's CDR3 is CASSPGIGGFEKLFF. The CDR3 nucleotides read TGTGCCAGCAGCCCTGGGATCGGGGGGTTTGAAAAACTGTTTTTT.

This clone came up once. The chain recombines TRBV6-5 with TRBJ2-1, with TRBD2 as a possible D gene (6 bases). The germline V and J ends were trimmed by 1 base and 1 base, with 11 bases remaining between them. The CDR3 has 16 residues. Per the germline V gene, CDR1 is MNHEY and CDR2 is SVGAGI. The CDR3 region is CASSYLSGGSYNEQFF. In DNA form, the CDR3 reads TGTGCCAGCAGTTACTTATCCGGGGGATCCTACAATGAGCAGTTCTTC.

The V call is TRBV10-3, the J call TRBJ2-2; 8 bases match TRBD1. With 5 bases clipped from V and 4 bases from J, the junction kept 18 bases outside the gene matches. Germline loops: CDR1 ENHRY, CDR2 SYGVKD. The CDR3 is made up of 19 amino acids. The CDR3: CAISHTRGQAKGLTGELFF. The CDR3 DNA reads as TGTGCCATCAGTCATACTAGGGGACAGGCCAAAGGTCTCACCGGGGAGCTGTTTTTT.

The chain recombines TRBV14 with TRBJ1-4; 7 nucleotides agree with TRBD1. The length of the CDR3 is 15 residues. Germline CDR1 is SGHDN and CDR2 is FVKESK. V trimming: 3 bases; J trimming: 8 bases; junction bases outside the gene matches: 9. The CDR3 DNA sequence: TGTGCCAGCAGCCAGCGGACAGGATTCTGGGAAAAACTGTTTTTT. Its translation is CASSQRTGFWEKLFF.